These 14 T cell receptor beta chains share one sample of origin, sequenced in a study of Ad26.COV2.S vaccination and SARS-CoV-2 variants. Treatment in this sample: 15 to 20 received Ad26.COV2.S at low or high dose, single or two shots; about 5 received placebo; per-sample allocation not given. Repertoires come from day 63 after the first vaccine or placebo injection. Sequencing used immunoSEQ multiplex PCR; TCRdb keeps in-frame clones, though not all of them. The data show about 400,000 clones, 92% seen once. The sequences come from peripheral blood, collected in a trial of Ad26.COV2.S vaccine versus placebo. These receptors were taken from a person aged 18-60 years who received the Ad26.COV2.S COVID-19 vaccine or a placebo.

This clone has only one observation. The chain links TRBV30 to TRBJ2-5; D is uncertain. Per germline, CDR1 GTSNPN and CDR2 SVGIG (reference sequence). V lost 4 bases and J lost 1, with 13 bases in between. CDR3 size: 14 residues. CDR3 coding DNA: TGTGCCTGGATCCCCCCTGCTCCCCAAGAGACCCAGTACTTC. As protein: CAWIPPAPQETQYF.

The chain has TRBV11-2 and TRBJ1-2, with D hard to call. This CDR3 has 14 residues. Germline-derived CDR1 and CDR2 are SGHAT and FQNNGV. Trimming removed 2 bases from V and 1 base from J, with 8 bases in between. The CDR3 coding sequence is TGTGCCAGCAGCTTAAGAGGAAGTAACTATGGCTACACCTTC. Its protein product is CASSLRGSNYGYTF.

The chain is built from TRBV5-4 and TRBJ2-4; 7 bases fit TRBD2. Trimming took 4 bases from V and 1 from J; bases not matched to a gene: 5. CDR1 is SGHNT and CDR2 is YYREEE in the germline V gene (reference sequence). The CDR3 runs to 15 residues. CDR3 in amino acids: CASSNAGVAKNIQYF. In nucleotides, the CDR3 is TGTGCCAGCAGCAACGCGGGGGTGGCCAAAAACATTCAGTACTTC. Using reference TRBV5-4 and TRBJ2-4 for the parts outside the CDR3, the full variable domain is ETGVTQSPTHLIKTRGQQVTLRCSSQSGHNTVSWYQQALGQGPQFIFQYYREEENGRGNFPPRFSGLQFPNYSSELNVNALELDDSALYLCASSNAGVAKNIQYFGAGTRLSVL.

This clone occurred once. The chain combines TRBV10-2 with TRBJ1-5; no definite D call. This CDR3 region has 14 residues. CDR1 WSHSY and CDR2 SAAADI come from the germline V gene. Trimming pared 8 bases from V and 3 bases from J, leaving 14 bases between. CDR3 DNA: TGCGCCAGCGGGGTGGGATTCGACAATCAGCCCCAGCATTTT. It specifies CASGVGFDNQPQHF.

The rearrangement joins TRBV7-2 to TRBJ2-3; 9 bases fit TRBD2. Looked up from germline, CDR1 is SGHTA and CDR2 is FQGNSA. With 2 bases clipped from V and 6 bases from J, the junction kept 9 bases outside the gene matches. The CDR3 runs to 16 residues. The CDR3 DNA is TGTGCCAGCAGCTTATGGGCTAGCGGGGAGGGGGATACGCAGTATTTT. Protein sequence: CASSLWASGEGDTQYF.

The chain joins TRBV9 to TRBJ1-2; tentative D call: TRBD1 (5 bases). The germline V and J ends were trimmed by 4 bases and 3 bases, with 16 bases remaining between them. CDR3 length: 15 residues. Germline lookup yields CDR1 SGDLS and CDR2 YYNGEE. CDR3 in DNA: TGTGCCAGCAGCCCAGGGCATATCCGGGACTATGGCTACACCTTC. Translated: CASSPGHIRDYGYTF. The variable domain in full, completed from reference TRBV9 and TRBJ1-2, reads DSGVTQTPKHLITATGQRVTLRCSPRSGDLSVYWYQQSLDQGLQFLIQYYNGEERAKGNILERFSAQQFPDLHSELNLSSLELGDSALYFCASSPGHIRDYGYTFGSGTRLTVV.

This clone is a singleton in its sample. The CDR3 loop reads CASKIRGRNEQFF. The CDR3 nucleotides read TGTGCCAGCAAGATCCGAGGAAGGAATGAGCAGTTCTTC. The chain carries TRBV28 and TRBJ2-1; D is uncertain. This CDR3 is built from 13 residues. The V end lost 7 bases, the J end lost 7 bases, and 14 bases lay between the germline ends. Per germline, CDR1 MDHEN and CDR2 SYDVKM. Supplemented by reference TRBV28 and TRBJ2-1, the full variable domain reads DVKVTQSSRYLVKRTGEKVFLECVQDMDHENMFWYRQDPGLGLRLIYFSYDVKMKEKGDIPEGYSVSREKKERFSLILESASTNQTSMYLCASKIRGRNEQFFGPGTRLTVL.

Of note for this clone: Different DNA sequences within this sample yield the same CDR3. This chain links TRBV19 with TRBJ1-2; D unresolved. The CDR3 sequence is 11 residues long. Germline V CDR1 and CDR2: LNHDA, SQIVND (reference sequence). V gave up 3 bases and J gave up 8 bases, with 7 bases separating them. The DNA of the CDR3 is TGTGCCAGTAGTATCGCGGGGGGCTACACCTTC. Translated: CASSIAGGYTF.

The chain combines TRBV19 with TRBJ2-2; 8 positions agree with TRBD2. CDR1 is LNHDA and CDR2 is SQIVND in the germline V gene (reference sequence). V lost 5 bases to trimming and J lost 2 bases; unmatched junction nucleotides: 4. CDR3 length: 15 amino acids. CDR3 nucleotides: TGTGCCAGTAGTGTGAGCGGGGGTAACACCGGGGAGCTGTTTTTT. It encodes CASSVSGGNTGELFF. Combining the CDR3 with reference TRBV19 and TRBJ2-2 gives the whole variable domain DGGITQSPKYLFRKEGQNVTLSCEQNLNHDAMYWYRQDPGQGLRLIYYSQIVNDFQKGDIAEGYSVSREKKESFPLTVTSAQKNPTAFYLCASSVSGGNTGELFFGEGSRLTVL.

V and J are TRBV6-2 or TRBV6-3 and TRBJ1-2, with a possible D match to TRBD1 (6 bases). The CDR3 spans 15 residues. Germline V CDR1 and CDR2: MNHEY, SVGEGT. The ends were cut back, 3 bases at V and 5 bases at J, with 16 bases in the middle. CDR3 in amino acids: CASSYNREDWYGYTF. In nucleotides, the CDR3 is TGTGCCAGCAGTTATAACAGGGAGGATTGGTATGGCTACACCTTC.

The chain couples TRBV10-2 to TRBJ1-6; 7 bases match TRBD1. The J segment lost 10 bases and the V segment lost 6 bases, leaving 12 bases of the junction unmatched. The CDR3 sequence is 15 residues long. The germline V gene has CDR1 WSHSY and CDR2 SAAADI. The CDR3 DNA is TGCGCCAGCAGAACAGCGACAGGGACCGGGTCACCCCTCCACTTT. This encodes CASRTATGTGSPLHF.

This clone was found once. CDR3 sequence (DNA): TGTGCTAGTGGATACCCAGGGGAATACGAGCAGTACTTC. Translated: CASGYPGEYEQYF. J is TRBJ2-7 and V is TRBV12-5, with a tentative D call TRBD1 (6 bases). Trimming shortened V by 6 bases and J by 4 bases, and 13 bases separated the two germline ends. CDR1 is LGHNT and CDR2 is FRNRAP in the germline V gene. This CDR3 contains 13 residues.

The chain couples TRBV5-1 to TRBJ1-4; 8 bases map to TRBD1. The CDR3 sequence is 14 residues long. The V segment lost 3 bases and the J segment 8 bases; nucleotides outside the gene matches: 6. The germline V gene encodes CDR1 SGHRS and CDR2 YFSETQ. Here the CDR3 DNA reads TGCGCCAGCAGCTCGGACAGGGTAGAAGAAAAACTGTTTTTT. Protein product: CASSSDRVEEKLFF.

The chain joins TRBV7-2 to TRBJ2-2; no definite D call. The V gene's germline CDR1 is SGHTA and CDR2 FQGNSA. V was pared by 5 bases and J by 7 bases, with 8 bases between. This CDR3 spans 12 amino acids. The CDR3 loop is CASSPPIGELFF. CDR3 nucleotide sequence: TGTGCCAGCAGCCCCCCGATCGGGGAGCTGTTTTTT.